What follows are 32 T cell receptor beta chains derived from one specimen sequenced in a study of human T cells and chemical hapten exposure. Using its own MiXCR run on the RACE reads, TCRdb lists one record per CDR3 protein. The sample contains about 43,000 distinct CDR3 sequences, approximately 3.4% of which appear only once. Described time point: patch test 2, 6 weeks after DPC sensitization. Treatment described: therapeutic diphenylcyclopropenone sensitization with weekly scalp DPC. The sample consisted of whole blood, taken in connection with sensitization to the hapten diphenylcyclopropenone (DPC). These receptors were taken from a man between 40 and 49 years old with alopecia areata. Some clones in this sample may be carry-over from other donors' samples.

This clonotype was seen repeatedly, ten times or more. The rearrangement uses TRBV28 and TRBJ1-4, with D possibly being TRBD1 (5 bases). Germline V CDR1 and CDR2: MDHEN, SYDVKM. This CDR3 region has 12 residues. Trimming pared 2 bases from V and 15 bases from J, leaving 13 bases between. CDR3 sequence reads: CASSLPGAGMFF. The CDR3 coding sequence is TGTGCCAGCAGTTTACCTGGGGCCGGAATGTTTTTT.

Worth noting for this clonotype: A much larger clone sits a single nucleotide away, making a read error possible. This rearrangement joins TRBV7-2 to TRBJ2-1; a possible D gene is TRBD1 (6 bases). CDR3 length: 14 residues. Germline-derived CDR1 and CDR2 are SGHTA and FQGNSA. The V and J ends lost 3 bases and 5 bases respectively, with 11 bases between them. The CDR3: CASSLGASNNEQFF. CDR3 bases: TGTGCCAGCAGCTTGGGGGCCTCGAACAATGAGCAGTTCTTC.

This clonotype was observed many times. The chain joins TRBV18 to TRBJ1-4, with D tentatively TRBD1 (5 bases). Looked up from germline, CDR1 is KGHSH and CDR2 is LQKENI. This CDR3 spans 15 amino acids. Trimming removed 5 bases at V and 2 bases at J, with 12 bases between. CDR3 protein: CASSTAAGTNEKLFF. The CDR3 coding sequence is TGTGCCAGCTCAACCGCGGCAGGGACTAATGAAAAACTGTTTTTT.

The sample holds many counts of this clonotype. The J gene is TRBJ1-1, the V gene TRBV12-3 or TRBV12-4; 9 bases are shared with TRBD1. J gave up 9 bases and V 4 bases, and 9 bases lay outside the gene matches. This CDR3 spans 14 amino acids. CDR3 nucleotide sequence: TGTGCCAGCAGTTCCGAGACAGGGGGTTGGAAAGCTTTCTTT. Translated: CASSSETGGWKAFF.

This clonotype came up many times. This CDR3 is CASSPGLAGVGAKNIQYF. DNA for the CDR3: TGTGCCAGCAGCCCGGGACTAGCGGGAGTTGGGGCCAAAAACATTCAGTACTTC. The chain employs TRBV6-6 and TRBJ2-4; TRBD2 matches 14 bases. Per germline, CDR1 MNHNY and CDR2 SVGAGI (reference sequence). This CDR3 contains 18 residues. Germline trimming cut 6 bases from V and 1 base from J; bases unmatched to any gene: 8.

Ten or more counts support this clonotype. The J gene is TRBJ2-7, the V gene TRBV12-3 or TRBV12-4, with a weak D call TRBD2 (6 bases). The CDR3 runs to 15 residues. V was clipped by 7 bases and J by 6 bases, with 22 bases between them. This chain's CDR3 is CASNLGGNRRGEQYF. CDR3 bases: TGTGCCAGCAACCTTGGGGGGAACAGGCGTGGCGAGCAGTACTTC.

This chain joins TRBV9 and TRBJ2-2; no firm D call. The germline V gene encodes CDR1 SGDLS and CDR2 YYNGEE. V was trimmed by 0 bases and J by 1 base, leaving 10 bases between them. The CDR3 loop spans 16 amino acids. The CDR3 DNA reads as TGTGCCAGCAGCGTAGGACATTTCTGGAACACCGGGGAGCTGTTTTTT. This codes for CASSVGHFWNTGELFF.

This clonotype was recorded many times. In DNA form, the CDR3 reads TGTGCCAGCAGAGGACCCTACTCCTACGAGCAGTACTTC. Encoded protein: CASRGPYSYEQYF. The chain combines TRBV12-3 or TRBV12-4 with TRBJ2-7; D uncertain. The V end was cut by 6 bases, the J end by 0 bases, with 9 bases between. This CDR3 region has 13 residues.

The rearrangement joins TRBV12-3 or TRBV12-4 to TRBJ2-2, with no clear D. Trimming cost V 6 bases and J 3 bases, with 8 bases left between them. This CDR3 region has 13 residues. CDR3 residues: CASSRTHTGELFF. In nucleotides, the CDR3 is TGTGCCAGCAGCCGGACGCACACCGGGGAGCTGTTTTTT.

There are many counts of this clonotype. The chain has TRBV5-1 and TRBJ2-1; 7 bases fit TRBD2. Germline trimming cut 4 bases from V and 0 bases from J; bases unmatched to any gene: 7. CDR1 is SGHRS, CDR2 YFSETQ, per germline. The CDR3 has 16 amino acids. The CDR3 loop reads CASSPTGGSSYNEQFF. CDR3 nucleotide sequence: TGCGCCAGCAGCCCCACCGGCGGGAGCTCCTACAATGAGCAGTTCTTC.

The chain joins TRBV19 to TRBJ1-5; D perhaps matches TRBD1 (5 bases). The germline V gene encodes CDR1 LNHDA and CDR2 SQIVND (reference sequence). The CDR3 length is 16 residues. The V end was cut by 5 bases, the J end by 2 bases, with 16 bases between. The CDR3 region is CASSPGRGTGNQPQHF. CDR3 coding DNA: TGTGCCAGTAGTCCGGGGCGGGGGACTGGCAATCAGCCCCAGCATTTT.

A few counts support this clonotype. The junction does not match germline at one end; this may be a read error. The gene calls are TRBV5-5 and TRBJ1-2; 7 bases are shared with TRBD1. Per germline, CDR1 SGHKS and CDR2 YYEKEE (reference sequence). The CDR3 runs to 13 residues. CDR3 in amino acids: CASRLAGGYGYTF. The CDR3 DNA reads TGTGCCAGCAGATTGGCAGGGGGTTATGGCTACACCTTC. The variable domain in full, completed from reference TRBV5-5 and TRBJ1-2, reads DAGVTQSPTHLIKTRGQQVTLRCSPISGHKSVSWYQQVLGQGPQFIFQYYEKEERGRGNFPDRFSARQFPNYSSELNVNALLLGDSALYLCASRLAGGYGYTFGSGTRLTVV.

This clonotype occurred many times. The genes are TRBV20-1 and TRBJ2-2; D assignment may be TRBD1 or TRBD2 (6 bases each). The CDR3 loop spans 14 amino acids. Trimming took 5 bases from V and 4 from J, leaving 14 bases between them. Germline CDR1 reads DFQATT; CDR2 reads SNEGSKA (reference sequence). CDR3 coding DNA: TGCAGTGCTGCTGAGGGGGGTGGCACCGGGGAGCTGTTTTTT. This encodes CSAAEGGGTGELFF.

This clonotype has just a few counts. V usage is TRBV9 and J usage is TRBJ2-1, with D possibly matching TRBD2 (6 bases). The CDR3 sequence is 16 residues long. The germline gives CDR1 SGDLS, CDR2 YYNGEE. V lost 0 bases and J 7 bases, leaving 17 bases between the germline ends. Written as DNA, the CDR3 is TGTGCCAGCAGCGTAGACCCAGCGGGCTACGTAAATGAGCAGTTCTTC. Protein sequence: CASSVDPAGYVNEQFF. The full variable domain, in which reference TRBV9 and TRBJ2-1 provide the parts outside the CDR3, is DSGVTQTPKHLITATGQRVTLRCSPRSGDLSVYWYQQSLDQGLQFLIQYYNGEERAKGNILERFSAQQFPDLHSELNLSSLELGDSALYFCASSVDPAGYVNEQFFGPGTRLTVL.

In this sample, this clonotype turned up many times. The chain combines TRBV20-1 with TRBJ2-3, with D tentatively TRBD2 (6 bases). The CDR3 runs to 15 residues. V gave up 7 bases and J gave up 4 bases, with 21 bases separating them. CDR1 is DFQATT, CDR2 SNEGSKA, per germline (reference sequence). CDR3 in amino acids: CSGRRDGVRADTQYF. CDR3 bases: TGCAGTGGGAGGCGGGACGGGGTTAGGGCAGATACGCAGTATTTT.

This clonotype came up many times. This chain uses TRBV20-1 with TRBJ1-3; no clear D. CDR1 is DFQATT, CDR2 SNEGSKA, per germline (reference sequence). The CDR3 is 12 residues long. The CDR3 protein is CSQLHSGNTIYF. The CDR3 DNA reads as TGCAGCCAACTCCACTCTGGAAACACCATATATTTT.

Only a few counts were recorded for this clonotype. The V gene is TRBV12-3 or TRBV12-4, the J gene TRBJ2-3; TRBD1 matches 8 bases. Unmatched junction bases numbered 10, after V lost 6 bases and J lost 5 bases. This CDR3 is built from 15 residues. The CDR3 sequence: CASSRSGGSEDTQYF. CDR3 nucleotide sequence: TGTGCCAGCAGCCGGTCAGGGGGCTCGGAAGATACGCAGTATTTT.

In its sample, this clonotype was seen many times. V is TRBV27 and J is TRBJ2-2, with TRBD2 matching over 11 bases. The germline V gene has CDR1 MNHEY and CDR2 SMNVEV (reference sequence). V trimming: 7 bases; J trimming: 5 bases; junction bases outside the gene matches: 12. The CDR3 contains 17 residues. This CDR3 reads CASTSGVAGGRTGELFF. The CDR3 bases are TGTGCCAGCACCTCCGGCGTAGCGGGAGGGAGGACCGGGGAGCTGTTTTTT.

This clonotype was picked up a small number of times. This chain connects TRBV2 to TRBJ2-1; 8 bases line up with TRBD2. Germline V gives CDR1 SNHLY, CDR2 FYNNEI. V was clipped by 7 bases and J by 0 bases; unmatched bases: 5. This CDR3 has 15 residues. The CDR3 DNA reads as TGTGCCAGCACTCAGAGCGGGAGCTCCTACAATGAGCAGTTCTTC. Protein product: CASTQSGSSYNEQFF.

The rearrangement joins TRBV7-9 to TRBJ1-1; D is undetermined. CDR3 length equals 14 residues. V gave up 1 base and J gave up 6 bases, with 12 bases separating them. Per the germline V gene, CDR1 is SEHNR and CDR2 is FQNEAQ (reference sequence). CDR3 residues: CASSLGVVSAEAFF. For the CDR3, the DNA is TGTGCCAGCAGCTTAGGGGTAGTTAGTGCTGAAGCTTTCTTT.

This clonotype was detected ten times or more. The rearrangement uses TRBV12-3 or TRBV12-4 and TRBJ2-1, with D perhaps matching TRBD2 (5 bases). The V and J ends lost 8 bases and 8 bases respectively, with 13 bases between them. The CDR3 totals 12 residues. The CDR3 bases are TGTGCCAGCGGACTCCCCTCCCATGAGCAGTTCTTC. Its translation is CASGLPSHEQFF.

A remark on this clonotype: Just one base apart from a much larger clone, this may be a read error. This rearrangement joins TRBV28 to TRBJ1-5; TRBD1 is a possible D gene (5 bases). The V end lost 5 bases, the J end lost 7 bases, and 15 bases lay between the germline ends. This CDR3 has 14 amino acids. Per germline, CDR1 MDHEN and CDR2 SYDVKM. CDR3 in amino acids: CASSLLLGGQPQHF. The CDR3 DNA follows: TGTGCCAGCAGTCTCCTCCTGGGGGGACAGCCCCAGCATTTT.

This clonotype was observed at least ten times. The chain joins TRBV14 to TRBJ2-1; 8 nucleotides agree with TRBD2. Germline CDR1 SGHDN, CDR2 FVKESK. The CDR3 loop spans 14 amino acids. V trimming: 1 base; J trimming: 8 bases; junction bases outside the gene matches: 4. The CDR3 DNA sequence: TGTGCCAGCAGCCAAGCCGGACTAGCATATGAGCAGTTCTTC. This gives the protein CASSQAGLAYEQFF. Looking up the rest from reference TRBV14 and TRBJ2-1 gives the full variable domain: EAGVTQFPSHSVIEKGQTVTLRCDPISGHDNLYWYRRVMGKEIKFLLHFVKESKQDESGMPNNRFLAERTGGTYSTLKVQPAELEDSGVYFCASSQAGLAYEQFFGPGTRLTVL.

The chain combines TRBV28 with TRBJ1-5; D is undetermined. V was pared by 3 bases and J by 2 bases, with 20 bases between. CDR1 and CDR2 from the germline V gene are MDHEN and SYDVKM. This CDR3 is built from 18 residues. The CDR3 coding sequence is TGTGCCAGCAGTTTGCGGAGACGGACGACTGTAGGCAATCAGCCCCAGCATTTT. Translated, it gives CASSLRRRTTVGNQPQHF. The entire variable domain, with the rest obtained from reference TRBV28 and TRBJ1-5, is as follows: DVKVTQSSRYLVKRTGEKVFLECVQDMDHENMFWYRQDPGLGLRLIYFSYDVKMKEKGDIPEGYSVSREKKERFSLILESASTNQTSMYLCASSLRRRTTVGNQPQHFGDGTRLSIL.

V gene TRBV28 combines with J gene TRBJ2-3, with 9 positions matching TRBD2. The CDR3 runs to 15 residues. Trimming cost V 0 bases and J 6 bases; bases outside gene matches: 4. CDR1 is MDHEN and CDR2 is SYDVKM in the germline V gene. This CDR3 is CASSLWAGGPDTQYF. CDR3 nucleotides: TGTGCCAGCAGTTTATGGGCGGGAGGGCCGGATACGCAGTATTTT.

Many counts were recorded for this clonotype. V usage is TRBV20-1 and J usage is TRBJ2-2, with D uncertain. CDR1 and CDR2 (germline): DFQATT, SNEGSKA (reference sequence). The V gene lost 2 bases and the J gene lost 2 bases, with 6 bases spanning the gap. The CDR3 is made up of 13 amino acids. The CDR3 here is CSARPVNTGELFF. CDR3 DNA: TGCAGTGCTAGACCCGTCAACACCGGGGAGCTGTTTTTT.

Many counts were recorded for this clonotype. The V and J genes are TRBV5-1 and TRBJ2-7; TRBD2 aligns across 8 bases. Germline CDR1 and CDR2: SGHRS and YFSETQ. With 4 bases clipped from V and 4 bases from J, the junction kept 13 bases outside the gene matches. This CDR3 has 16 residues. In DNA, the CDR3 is TGCGCCAGCAGCACCGAAGGAGTAGCGGGATCGTACGAGCAGTACTTC. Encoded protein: CASSTEGVAGSYEQYF.

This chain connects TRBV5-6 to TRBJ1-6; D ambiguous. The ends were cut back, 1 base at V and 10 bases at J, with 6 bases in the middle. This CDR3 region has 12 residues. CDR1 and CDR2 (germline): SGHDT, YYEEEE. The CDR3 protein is CASSLQSSPLHF. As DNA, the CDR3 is TGTGCCAGCAGCTTGCAGAGCTCACCCCTCCACTTT.

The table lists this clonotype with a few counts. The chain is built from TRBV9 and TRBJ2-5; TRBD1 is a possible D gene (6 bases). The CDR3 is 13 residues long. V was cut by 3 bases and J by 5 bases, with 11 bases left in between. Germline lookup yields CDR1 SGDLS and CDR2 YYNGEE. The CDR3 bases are TGTGCCAGCAGCGGAGGGGGTTGGGAGACCCAGTACTTC. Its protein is CASSGGGWETQYF.

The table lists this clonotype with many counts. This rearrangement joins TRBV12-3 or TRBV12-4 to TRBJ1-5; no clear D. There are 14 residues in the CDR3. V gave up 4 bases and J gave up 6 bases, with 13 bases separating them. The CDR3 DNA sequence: TGTGCCAGCAGTTCCAAGTCGAAAAGTCAGCCCCAGCATTTT. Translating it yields CASSSKSKSQPQHF.

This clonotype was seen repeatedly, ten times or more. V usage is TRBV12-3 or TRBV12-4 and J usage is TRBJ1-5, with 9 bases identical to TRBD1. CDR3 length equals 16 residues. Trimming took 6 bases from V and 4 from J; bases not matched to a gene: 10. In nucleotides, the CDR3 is TGTGCCAGCAGATACGACCGGGACAGGGCTAATCAGCCCCAGCATTTT. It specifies CASRYDRDRANQPQHF.

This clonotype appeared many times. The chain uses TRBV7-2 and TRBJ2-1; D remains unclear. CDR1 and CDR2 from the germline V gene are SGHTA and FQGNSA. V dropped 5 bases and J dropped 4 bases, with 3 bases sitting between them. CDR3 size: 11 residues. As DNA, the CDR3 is TGTGCCAGCAGCGAATACAATGAGCAGTTCTTC. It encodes CASSEYNEQFF. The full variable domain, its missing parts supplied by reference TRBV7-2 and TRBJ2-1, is GAGVSQSPSNKVTEKGKDVELRCDPISGHTALYWYRQSLGQGLEFLIYFQGNSAPDKSGLPSDRFSAERTGGSVSTLTIQRTQQEDSAVYLCASSEYNEQFFGPGTRLTVL.